The clone carrying this T cell receptor (beta chain) appeared a few times. The second PCR ran about 6 to 12 cycles with a sample-barcoded 5' primer and J-beta primers. TCRdb processed the 5' RACE reads anew with MiXCR; each CDR3 protein has one entry. This table has 1.2 million to 1.5 million distinct CDR3 sequences, around 42% appearing once. The data belong to a study of blood T cells in healthy people across ages. The authors drew about 9.9 milliliters of peripheral blood from each donor. Per-sample PBMC isolation yielded at least 6 million cells. The sequencing sample was made of blood. The receptor comes from a woman aged 18-35 years in good health.

Here the CDR3 reads CASSLAVGQLYGYTF. The CDR3 DNA is TGCGCCAGCAGCTTGGCCGTCGGGCAGCTCTATGGCTACACCTTC. The chain carries TRBV5-1 and TRBJ1-2, with D hard to call. CDR3 length equals 15 residues. Germline V gene lookup returns CDR1 SGHRS and CDR2 YFSETQ. V was pared by 0 bases and J by 4 bases, with 13 bases between.